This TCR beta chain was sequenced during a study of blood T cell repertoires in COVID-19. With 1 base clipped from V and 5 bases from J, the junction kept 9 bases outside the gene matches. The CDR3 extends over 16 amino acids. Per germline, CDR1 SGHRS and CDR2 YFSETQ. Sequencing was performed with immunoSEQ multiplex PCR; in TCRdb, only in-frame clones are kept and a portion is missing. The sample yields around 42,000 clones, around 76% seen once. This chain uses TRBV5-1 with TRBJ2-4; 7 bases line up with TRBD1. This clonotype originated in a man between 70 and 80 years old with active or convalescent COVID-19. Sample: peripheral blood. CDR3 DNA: TGCGCCAGCAGCTTGTTCCCACAGGGGTCGGAAAACATTCAGTACTTC. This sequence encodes CASSLFPQGSENIQYF.